This TCR beta chain was sequenced during a study of regulatory T cells in long-lasting Graves disease. Time point indicated: persistent/refractory GD, antithyroid drugs over 5 years with positive TRAb. The authors made the TCR library using RNA they extracted from PBMCs. This clonotype was picked up a small number of times. As yet, its antigen is unknown. The authors built TCR beta libraries using iRepertoire HTBI primers and Arm-PCR of CDR3 regions. One entry per CDR3 protein, called by TCRdb with MiXCR from the multiplex PCR reads. Of hundreds of thousands of distinct CDR3 sequences in the sample, about 32% were seen once. Trimming shortened V by 1 base and J by 3 bases, and 13 bases separated the two germline ends. This CDR3 spans 16 amino acids. Per germline, CDR1 MNHNS and CDR2 SASEGT. Broader study findings: Not thyroid tissue but only peripheral blood was studied. Patients with persistent disease showed a bias toward TRBV28, TRBJ1-2 and TRBJ2-5. Relative to newly diagnosed Graves' patients, persistent ones had lower TCR diversity.

This material consisted of peripheral blood mononuclear cells (PBMCs), taken when the disease was refractory, from a patient treated with antithyroid drugs. This sequence was found in a female donor with Graves disease. The chain employs TRBV6-1 and TRBJ1-5, with D tentatively TRBD1 (5 bases). CDR3 in DNA: TGTGCCAGCAGTGAAGGCCAGGGAGGACACAATCAGCCCCAGCATTTT. This codes for CASSEGQGGHNQPQHF.